Sequencing of this T cell receptor beta chain was carried out in a study of regulatory T cells in long-lasting Graves disease (dated by TCRdb to the early 2020s). Study-level background: Persistent Graves' disease was defined as persistently positive TSH receptor autoantibodies together with antithyroid drug treatment for over 5 years. Persistent Graves' disease patients were compared with newly diagnosed Graves' disease patients by peripheral blood TCR sequencing and RNA sequencing. The study was conducted in China and was registered as a clinical trial. Persistent Graves' disease patients in the clinical cohort had taken antithyroid drugs for roughly ten years on average. A total of roughly 35 samples underwent TCR sequencing: about 13 from persistent and approximately 20 from newly diagnosed Graves' disease patients.

Study-wide conclusions, independent of this receptor: Sequencing and analysis were limited to the TCR beta chain. Only peripheral blood was studied, because thyroid tissue, the primary lesion, was inaccessible. Patients with persistent disease shared more public clonotypes (fewer than 3,000) than newly diagnosed patients did (roughly 970). TRBV28, TRBJ1-2 and TRBJ2-5 were preferentially used in persistent disease, while TRBV20-1 and TRBJ2-1 were favored in newly diagnosed disease. The authors noted that the small sample size was a limitation that may lower accuracy. Compared with newly diagnosed patients, patients with persistent Graves' disease had lower TCR Shannon entropy and fewer highly expanded clones, which suggests clonal expansion.

In the case of this clonotype: What this receptor recognizes is not known. Per-base qualities were not stored, and no clone one base away is much larger.

The time point label, as the study defines it: persistent/refractory GD, antithyroid drugs over 5 years with positive TRAb. For both TCR sequencing and RNA sequencing, RNA was extracted from PBMCs using TRIzol. The diagnosis of Graves' disease was made according to American Thyroid Association guidelines. Recruitment of patients was carried out at an endocrinology department in Xi'an, China. Each patient gave approximately 10 milliliters of peripheral blood, collected in an EDTA anticoagulant tube. Ficoll Paque Plus density gradient separation was used to isolate PBMCs, and no further T cell sorting was done. RNA quality was checked with an Agilent 2100 Bioanalyzer and agarose gel, and concentration with a NanoDrop 2000. Receptor libraries were prepared by multiplex PCR. Sequencing was carried out with an Illumina HiSeq 4000. To build TCR beta libraries, CDR3 regions were amplified by Arm-PCR using iRepertoire HTBI primers. Gel purification was performed on PCR products prior to sequencing. Under the source paper's analysis protocol: A total of roughly 65 TRBV and 14 TRBJ segments were identified across samples and were used for gene usage analysis of CDR3 amino acid clonotypes. COPE and FqMerger were used to merge the filtered high-quality paired reads into contigs. BLAST was used to align contigs to the IMGT TRBV, TRBD and TRBJ reference genes, and CDR3 was defined following IMGT. Any clonotype with a frequency above 0.1% was classified as a highly expanded clone. Shannon entropy was used to measure repertoire diversity, and the Gini coefficient was used to measure V-J evenness. Clonotypes shared by more than one individual were considered public. TCRdb reanalyzed the raw reads on its own, using fastp at Q25 for trimming and MiXCR for clone calling, and kept in-frame beta chains. Every entry covers one CDR3 protein and lists the most common genes and DNA from its rows. It is TCRdb's table, rather than the study itself, that gives the V and J calls and clone size. This sample is represented by 400,000 to 500,000 distinct CDR3 sequences; about 20% of them were singletons. The top ten constitute about an eighth of the sample.

From V the trimming removes 4 bases and from J it removes 6 bases, while the gene matches leave 5 bases of the junction unaccounted for. Sequences SGHKS (CDR1) and YYEKEE (CDR2) are obtained from the germline V gene (reference sequence). Including cysteine and phenylalanine, the CDR3 has 15 amino acids. Only the CDR3 region is kept as DNA, spanning 45 bases read in frame from base 1. The chain was built from TRBV5-5 and TRBJ1-6, with 9 junctional bases fitting TRBD1. This material consisted of peripheral blood mononuclear cells (PBMCs), taken when the disease was refractory, from a patient treated with antithyroid drugs. The TCR originated in a female donor with Graves disease. The encoded CDR3 is CASSGQGSGNSPLHF. The sequence in DNA is TGTGCCAGCAGCGGACAGGGGTCCGGTAATTCACCCCTCCACTTT.